The present entry profiles one T cell receptor beta chain with its context. The antigen is not known. This entry is derived from a study of shared clonotypes between healthy human individuals. The authors distributed each subset's genomic DNA evenly over several immunoSEQ plates. How the authors handled the data: Quality scores were absent from the junction-only immunoSEQ sequences, so filtering differed. The data were produced by immunoSEQ multiplex PCR, yet TCRdb's version contains in-frame clones alone and is incomplete. From that table come the V and J calls and clone size; the DNA was used to work out D and trimming. The repertoire holds about 1.1 million clones, with roughly 80% as singletons. General study findings and limits: Having only a few donors restricted how much genetic and exposure-history diversity was captured. Measured sharing among donors was expected to vary with sequencing depth.

Looked up from germline, CDR1 is MDHEN and CDR2 is SYDVKM. The CDR3 spans 16 residues. Unmatched junction bases numbered 10, after V lost 6 bases and J lost 5 bases. The chain carries TRBV28 and TRBJ2-2; 9 nucleotides agree with TRBD1. This clonotype originated in a young man in good health. Some clones in this sample may be carry-over from other donors' samples. The sample was memory CD4+ T cells from PBMCs. Documented subset: CD45RA-negative fraction. CDR3 nucleotide sequence: TGTGCCAGCAGCCTACACCCGGGACAGGGTACCGGGGAGCTGTTTTTT. Translated, it gives CASSLHPGQGTGELFF.